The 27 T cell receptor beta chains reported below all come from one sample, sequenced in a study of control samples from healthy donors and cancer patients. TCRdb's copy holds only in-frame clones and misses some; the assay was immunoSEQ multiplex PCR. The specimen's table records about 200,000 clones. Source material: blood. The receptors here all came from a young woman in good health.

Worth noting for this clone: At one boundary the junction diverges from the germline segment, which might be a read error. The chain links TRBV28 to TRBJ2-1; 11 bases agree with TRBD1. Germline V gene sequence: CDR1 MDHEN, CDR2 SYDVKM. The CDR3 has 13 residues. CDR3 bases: TGTGCCAGTACAACGGGACAGGGGGACGCCCTACTCTTC. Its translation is CASTTGQGDALLF.

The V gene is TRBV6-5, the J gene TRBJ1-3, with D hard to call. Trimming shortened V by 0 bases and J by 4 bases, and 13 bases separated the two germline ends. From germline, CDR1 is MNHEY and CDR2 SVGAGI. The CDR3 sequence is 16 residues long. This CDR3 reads CASSYSIGSAGNTIYF. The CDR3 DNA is TGTGCCAGCAGTTACTCGATCGGGTCTGCCGGAAACACCATATATTTT.

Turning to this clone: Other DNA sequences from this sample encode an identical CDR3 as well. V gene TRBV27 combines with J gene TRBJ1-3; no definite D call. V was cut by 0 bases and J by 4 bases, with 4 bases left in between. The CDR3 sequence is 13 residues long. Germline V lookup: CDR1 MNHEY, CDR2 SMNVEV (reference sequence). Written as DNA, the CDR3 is TGTGCCAGCAGTTTATCGGGAGGAAACACCATATATTTT. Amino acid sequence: CASSLSGGNTIYF.

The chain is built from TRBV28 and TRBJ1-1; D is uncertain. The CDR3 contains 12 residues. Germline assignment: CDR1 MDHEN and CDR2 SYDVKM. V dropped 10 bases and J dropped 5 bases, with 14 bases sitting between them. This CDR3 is CAIRAPGTEAFF. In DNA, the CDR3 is TGTGCCATAAGGGCGCCAGGTACTGAAGCTTTCTTT.

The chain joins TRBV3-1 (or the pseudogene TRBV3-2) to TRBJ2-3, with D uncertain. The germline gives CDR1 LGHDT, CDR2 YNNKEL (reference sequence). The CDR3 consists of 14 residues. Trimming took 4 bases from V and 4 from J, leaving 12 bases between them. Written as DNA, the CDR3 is TGTGCCAGCAGCCCTGACCCGATTGCAGATACGCAGTATTTT. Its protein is CASSPDPIADTQYF.

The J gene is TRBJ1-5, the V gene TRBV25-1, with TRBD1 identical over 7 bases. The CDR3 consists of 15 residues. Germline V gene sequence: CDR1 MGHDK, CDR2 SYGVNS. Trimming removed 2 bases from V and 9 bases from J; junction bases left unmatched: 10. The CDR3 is CASSEGGGARLPQHF. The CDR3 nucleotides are TGTGCCAGCAGTGAAGGAGGGGGCGCACGGTTGCCCCAGCATTTT.

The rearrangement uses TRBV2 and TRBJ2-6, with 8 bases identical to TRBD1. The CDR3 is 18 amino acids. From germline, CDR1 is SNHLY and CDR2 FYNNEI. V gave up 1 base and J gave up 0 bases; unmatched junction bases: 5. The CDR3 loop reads CASSEDRDRFSGANVLTF. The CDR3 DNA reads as TGTGCCAGCAGTGAAGACCGGGACAGGTTCTCTGGGGCCAACGTCCTGACTTTC.

CDR3 loop: CASSALPMQGWNTEAFF. Here the CDR3 DNA reads TGTGCCAGCAGCGCTCTGCCAATGCAGGGCTGGAACACTGAAGCTTTCTTT. This sequence joins TRBV9 and TRBJ1-1; possible D gene TRBD1, 5 bases. Trimming took 3 bases from V and 1 from J, leaving 19 bases between them. The length of the CDR3 is 17 residues. In germline, CDR1 is SGDLS, CDR2 YYNGEE.

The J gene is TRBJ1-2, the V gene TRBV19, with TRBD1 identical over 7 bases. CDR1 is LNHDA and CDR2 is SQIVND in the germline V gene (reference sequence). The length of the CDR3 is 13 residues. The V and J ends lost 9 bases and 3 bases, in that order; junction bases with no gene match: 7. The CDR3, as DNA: TGTGCCAGCTCGGGCAGGGGGTACTATGGCTACACCTTC. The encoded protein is CASSGRGYYGYTF.

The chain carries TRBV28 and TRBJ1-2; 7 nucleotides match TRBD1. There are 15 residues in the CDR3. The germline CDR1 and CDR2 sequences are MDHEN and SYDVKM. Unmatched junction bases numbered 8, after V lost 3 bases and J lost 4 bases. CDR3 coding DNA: TGTGCCAGCAGTTTTGGGACAGTACCCCCCTATGGCTACACCTTC. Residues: CASSFGTVPPYGYTF.

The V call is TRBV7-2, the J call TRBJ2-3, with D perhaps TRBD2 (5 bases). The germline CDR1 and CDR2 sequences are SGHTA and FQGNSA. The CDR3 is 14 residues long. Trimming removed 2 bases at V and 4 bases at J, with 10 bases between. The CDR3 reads CASSLNSRADTQYF. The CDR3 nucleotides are TGTGCCAGCAGCTTAAATTCGAGGGCAGATACGCAGTATTTT.

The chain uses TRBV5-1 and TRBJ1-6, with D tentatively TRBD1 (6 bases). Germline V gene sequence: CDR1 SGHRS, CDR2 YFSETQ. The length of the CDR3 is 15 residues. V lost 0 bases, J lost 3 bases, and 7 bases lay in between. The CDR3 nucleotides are TGCGCCAGCAGCTTGGCGGACAGCTATAATTCACCCCTCCACTTT. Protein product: CASSLADSYNSPLHF.

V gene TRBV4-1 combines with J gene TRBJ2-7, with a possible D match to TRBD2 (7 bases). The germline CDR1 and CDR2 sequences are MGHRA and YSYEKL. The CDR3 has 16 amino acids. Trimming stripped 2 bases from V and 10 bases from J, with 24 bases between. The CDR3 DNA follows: TGCGCCAGCAGCCAAAAGATCTGGAAGTCGGGGGGCGAACAGTACTTC. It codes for CASSQKIWKSGGEQYF.

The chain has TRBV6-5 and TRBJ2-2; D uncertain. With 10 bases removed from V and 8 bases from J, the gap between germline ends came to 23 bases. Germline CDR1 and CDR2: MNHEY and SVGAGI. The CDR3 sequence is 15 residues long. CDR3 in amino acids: CATRESGSWIGELFF. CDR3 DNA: TGTGCCACACGTGAGAGTGGTAGCTGGATTGGGGAGCTGTTTTTT.

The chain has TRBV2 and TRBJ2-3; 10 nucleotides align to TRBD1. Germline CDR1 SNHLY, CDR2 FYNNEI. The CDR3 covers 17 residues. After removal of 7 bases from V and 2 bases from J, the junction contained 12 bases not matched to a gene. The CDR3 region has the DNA TGTGCCAGCAATTACGGGACAGGGGACCCTACCACAGATACGCAGTATTTT. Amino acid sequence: CASNYGTGDPTTDTQYF. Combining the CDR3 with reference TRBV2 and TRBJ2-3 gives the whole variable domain EPEVTQTPSHQVTQMGQEVILRCVPISNHLYFYWYRQILGQKVEFLVSFYNNEISEKSEIFDDQFSVERPDGSNFTLKIRSTKLEDSAMYFCASNYGTGDPTTDTQYFGPGTRLTVL.

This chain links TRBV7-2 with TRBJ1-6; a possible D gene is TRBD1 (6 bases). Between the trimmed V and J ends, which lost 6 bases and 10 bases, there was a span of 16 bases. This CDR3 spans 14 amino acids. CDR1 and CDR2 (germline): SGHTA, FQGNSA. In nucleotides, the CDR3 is TGTGCCAGCAGTTGGTTGTCAGGGGACTCACCCCTCCACTTT. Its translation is CASSWLSGDSPLHF.

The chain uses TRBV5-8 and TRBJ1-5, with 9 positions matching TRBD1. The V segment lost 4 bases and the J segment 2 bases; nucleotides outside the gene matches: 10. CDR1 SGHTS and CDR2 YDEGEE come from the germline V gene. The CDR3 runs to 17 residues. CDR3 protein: CASSRLTGGGGNQPQHF. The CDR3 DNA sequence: TGTGCCAGCAGCCGACTTACAGGGGGCGGTGGCAATCAGCCCCAGCATTTT.

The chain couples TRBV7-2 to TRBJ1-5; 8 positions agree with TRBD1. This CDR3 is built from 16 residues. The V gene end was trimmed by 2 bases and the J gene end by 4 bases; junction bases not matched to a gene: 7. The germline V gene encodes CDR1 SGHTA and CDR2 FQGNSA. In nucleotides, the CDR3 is TGTGCCAGCAGCTTAAACGTCGGACAGGGAAATCAGCCCCAGCATTTT. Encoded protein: CASSLNVGQGNQPQHF. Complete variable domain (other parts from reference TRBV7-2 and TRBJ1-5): GAGVSQSPSNKVTEKGKDVELRCDPISGHTALYWYRQSLGQGLEFLIYFQGNSAPDKSGLPSDRFSAERTGGSVSTLTIQRTQQEDSAVYLCASSLNVGQGNQPQHFGDGTRLSIL.

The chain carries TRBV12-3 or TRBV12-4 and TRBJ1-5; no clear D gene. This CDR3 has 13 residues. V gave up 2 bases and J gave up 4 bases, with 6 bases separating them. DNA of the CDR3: TGTGCCAGCAGTTTAATCGGGAATCAGCCCCAGCATTTT. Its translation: CASSLIGNQPQHF.

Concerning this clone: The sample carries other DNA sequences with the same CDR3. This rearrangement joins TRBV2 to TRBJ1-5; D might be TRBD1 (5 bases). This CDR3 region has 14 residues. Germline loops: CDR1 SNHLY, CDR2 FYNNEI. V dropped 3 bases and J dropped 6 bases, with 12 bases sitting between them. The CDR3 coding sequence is TGTGCCAGCAGTGAGAACCAGGGTAGTCAGCCCCAGCATTTT. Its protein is CASSENQGSQPQHF.

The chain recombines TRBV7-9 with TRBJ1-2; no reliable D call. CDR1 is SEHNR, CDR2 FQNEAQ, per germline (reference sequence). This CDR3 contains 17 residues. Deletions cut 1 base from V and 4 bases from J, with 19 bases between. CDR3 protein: CASSLDAGGLAFYGYTF. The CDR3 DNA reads TGTGCCAGCAGCTTAGATGCTGGCGGACTCGCGTTCTATGGCTACACCTTC.

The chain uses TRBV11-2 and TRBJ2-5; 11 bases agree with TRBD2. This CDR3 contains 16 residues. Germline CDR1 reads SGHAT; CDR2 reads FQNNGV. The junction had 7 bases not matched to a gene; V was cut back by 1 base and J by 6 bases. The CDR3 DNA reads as TGTGCCAGCAGCTTAGTTAGCGGGGGGGCCAGAAAGACCCAGTACTTC. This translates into CASSLVSGGARKTQYF.

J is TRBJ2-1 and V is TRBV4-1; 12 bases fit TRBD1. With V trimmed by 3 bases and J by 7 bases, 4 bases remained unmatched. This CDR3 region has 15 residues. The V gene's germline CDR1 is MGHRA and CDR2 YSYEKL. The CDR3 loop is CASSHGTGGGNEQFF. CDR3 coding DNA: TGCGCCAGCAGCCATGGGACAGGGGGCGGGAATGAGCAGTTCTTC.

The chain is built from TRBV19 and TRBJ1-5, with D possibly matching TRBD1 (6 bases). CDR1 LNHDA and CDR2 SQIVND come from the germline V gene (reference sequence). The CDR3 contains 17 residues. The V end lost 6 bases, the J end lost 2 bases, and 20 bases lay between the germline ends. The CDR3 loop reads CASRNTLQGSGNQPQHF. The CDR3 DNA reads TGTGCCAGTAGGAATACATTACAGGGAAGTGGCAATCAGCCCCAGCATTTT. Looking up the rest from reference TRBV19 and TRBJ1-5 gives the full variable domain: DGGITQSPKYLFRKEGQNVTLSCEQNLNHDAMYWYRQDPGQGLRLIYYSQIVNDFQKGDIAEGYSVSREKKESFPLTVTSAQKNPTAFYLCASRNTLQGSGNQPQHFGDGTRLSIL.

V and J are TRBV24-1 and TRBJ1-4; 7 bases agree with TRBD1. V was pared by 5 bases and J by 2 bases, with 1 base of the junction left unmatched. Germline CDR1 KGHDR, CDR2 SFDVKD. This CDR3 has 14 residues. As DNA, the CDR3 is TGTGCCACCAGTGGGACAGGCACTAATGAAAAACTGTTTTTT. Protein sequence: CATSGTGTNEKLFF.

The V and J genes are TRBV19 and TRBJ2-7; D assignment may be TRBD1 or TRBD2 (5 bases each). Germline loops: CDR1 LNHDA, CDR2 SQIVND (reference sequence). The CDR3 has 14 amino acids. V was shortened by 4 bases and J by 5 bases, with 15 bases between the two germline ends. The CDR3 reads CASSTGTAAHEQYF. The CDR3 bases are TGTGCCAGTAGTACAGGGACGGCGGCACACGAGCAGTACTTC.

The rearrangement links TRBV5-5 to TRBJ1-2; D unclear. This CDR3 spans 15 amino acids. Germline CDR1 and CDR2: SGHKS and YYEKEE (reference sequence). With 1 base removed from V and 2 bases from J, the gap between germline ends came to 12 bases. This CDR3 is CASSLQFLGNYGYTF. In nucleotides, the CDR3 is TGTGCCAGCAGCTTGCAGTTCCTGGGCAACTATGGCTACACCTTC.